This TCR beta chain was sequenced during a study of technical replicates of blood from a handful of donors. Trimming pared 6 bases from V and 3 bases from J, leaving 19 bases between. Germline V lookup: CDR1 SEHNR, CDR2 FQNEAQ (reference sequence). The CDR3 has 16 amino acids. TCRdb keeps only in-frame clones here, not all; method: immunoSEQ multiplex PCR. The sample holds about 78,000 clones, approximately 95% seen once. Input material: T cells isolated from PBMCs. The V and J genes are TRBV7-9 and TRBJ2-3; perhaps TRBD2 as D (6 bases). The clonotype comes from a human donor in good health. In DNA, the CDR3 is TGTGCCAGCAGGGGGGAGGCAGGGAAGAGGACAGATACGCAGTATTTT. Encoded protein: CASRGEAGKRTDTQYF.